This TCR beta chain was recorded in a study of blood T cell repertoires in COVID-19. Study-level background: Whether acute or convalescent, the COVID-19 samples came from the United States, Italy and Spain. The cDNA or gDNA used as material had been derived from T cells, B-cell-depleted T cells, or PBMCs.

The CDR3 is 14 residues long. Germline values: CDR1 LNHDA, CDR2 SQIVND (reference sequence). V lost 5 bases, J lost 0 bases, and 2 bases stayed unmatched. Generated by immunoSEQ multiplex PCR, the TCRdb table keeps only in-frame clones and is missing some. In the table there are roughly 170,000 clones, 74% of which are singletons. The gene calls are TRBV19 and TRBJ2-7; TRBD2 agrees at 9 bases. The material sequenced was peripheral blood. The sequence came from a woman aged 80 or older with acute or convalescent COVID-19. The CDR3 region has the DNA TGTGCCAGTAGTCGGCGGGAGGGCTCCTACGAGCAGTACTTC. It encodes CASSRREGSYEQYF.